A single sample gave rise to the 8 T cell receptor beta chains below, sequenced in a study of identical twins. TCRdb re-called the 5' RACE reads through MiXCR, storing one row per CDR3 protein. The data show some 1,600,000 distinct CDR3 sequences, with about 30% seen just once and less than 0.35% held by the top ten. The sequencing sample was made of cord blood. These receptors originate from a newborn girl in good health.

Turning to this clonotype: A clone one base away is much larger, so this may be a read error. This chain links TRBV20-1 with TRBJ2-5; 8 nucleotides agree with TRBD1. Germline trimming cut 3 bases from V and 11 bases from J; bases unmatched to any gene: 17. Germline CDR1 and CDR2: DFQATT and SNEGSKA (reference sequence). The CDR3 runs 15 residues. CDR3 sequence reads: CSARMGQVGSNEQYF. For the CDR3, the DNA is TGCAGTGCTAGGATGGGACAGGTAGGCTCAAATGAGCAGTACTTC.

This chain uses TRBV7-9 with TRBJ1-2; D call uncertain. With 1 base removed from V and 0 bases from J, the gap between germline ends came to 12 bases. Looked up from germline, CDR1 is SEHNR and CDR2 is FQNEAQ (reference sequence). CDR3 size: 16 residues. As DNA, the CDR3 is TGTGCCAGCAGCTTAGGGGCCAATCTAGCTAACTATGGCTACACCTTC. This encodes CASSLGANLANYGYTF.

The genes are TRBV6-5 and TRBJ2-5, with D hard to call. The CDR3 totals 14 residues. CDR1 is MNHEY and CDR2 is SVGAGI in the germline V gene. The V and J ends lost 3 bases and 11 bases respectively, with 19 bases between them. The CDR3 reads CASSYDWRCHEQYF. In DNA form, the CDR3 reads TGTGCCAGCAGTTATGACTGGCGTTGCCATGAGCAGTACTTC.

This clonotype was counted only a few times. This chain joins TRBV20-1 and TRBJ2-7; TRBD2 matches at 10 bases. Trimming cost V 2 bases and J 1 base; bases outside gene matches: 11. The CDR3 is made up of 17 amino acids. CDR1 and CDR2 (germline): DFQATT, SNEGSKA (reference sequence). CDR3 DNA: TGCAGTGCTAGAACCTATAGAACTAGCGGGGTTTCCTACGAGCAGTACTTC. Its protein is CSARTYRTSGVSYEQYF.

The V gene is TRBV20-1, the J gene TRBJ1-1; no clear D gene. Trimming removed 6 bases from V and 1 base from J, with 12 bases in between. CDR3 length: 13 amino acids. Germline assignment: CDR1 DFQATT and CDR2 SNEGSKA (reference sequence). CDR3 in amino acids: CSARAGRNTEAFF. CDR3 coding DNA: TGCAGTGCCCGAGCGGGCAGGAACACTGAAGCTTTCTTT.

J is TRBJ2-1 and V is TRBV4-2; D may be TRBD2 (6 bases). CDR3 length: 17 residues. Germline CDR1 LGHNA, CDR2 YNFKEQ. The germline V and J ends were trimmed by 0 bases and 0 bases, with 12 bases remaining between them. The CDR3: CASSQDVVGSSYNEQFF. The DNA of the CDR3 is TGTGCCAGCAGCCAAGATGTGGTCGGGAGCTCCTACAATGAGCAGTTCTTC.

Concerning this clonotype: A read error is possible here, since a much larger clone lies one base away. The CDR3 carries no conserved terminal phenylalanine or tryptophan, so it likely arises from a read error. The rearrangement links TRBV5-1 to TRBJ2-4, with TRBD2 as a possible D gene (5 bases). Germline CDR1 is SGHRS and CDR2 is YFSETQ. Between the trimmed V and J ends, which lost 4 bases and 13 bases, there was a span of 18 bases. This CDR3 is 13 amino acids long. CDR3 region: CASSLRTPDEQYL. As DNA, the CDR3 is TGCGCCAGCAGCCTACGGACTCCGGATGAGCAGTACCTC.

Points on this clonotype: This may be a read error, as it is one base from a much larger clone. This chain joins TRBV12-3 or TRBV12-4 and TRBJ2-5, with D maybe TRBD2 (6 bases). This CDR3 spans 15 amino acids. Trimming shortened V by 2 bases and J by 11 bases, and 21 bases separated the two germline ends. The CDR3 region is CASSLRGRTYNEQYF. CDR3 nucleotide sequence: TGTGCCAGCAGTTTACGGGGGAGAACCTACAATGAGCAGTACTTC.